This note documents a single TCR beta chain sequence. The antigen remains unidentified. The junction does not match germline at one end; this may be a read error. The sample is drawn from a study of post-analysis software for immune sequencing data. Prepared libraries of TCR beta cDNA carried unique molecular identifiers. From the PCR reads, TCRdb called clonotypes with MiXCR, one entry per CDR3 protein. Counted here are hundreds of thousands of distinct CDR3 sequences, 59% occurring once; the ten biggest clones make up over 9%. The study's findings and limits: Roughly 5 TRBV segments occurring more often in patients than controls included TRBV5-6, TRBV5-1 and TRBV20-1.

The germline V gene encodes CDR1 SQVTM and CDR2 ANQGSEA. This CDR3 is built from 15 residues. Sequencing was performed on blood. The source of this sequence is a girl aged 2-15 years with multiple sclerosis. The genes are TRBV29-1 and TRBJ2-5; TRBD1 aligns across 8 bases. CDR3 in amino acids: CSVRQGRAAQEAQYF. The CDR3 nucleotides are TGCAGCGTTAGACAGGGGCGCGCGGCGCAAGAGGCCCAGTACTTC.